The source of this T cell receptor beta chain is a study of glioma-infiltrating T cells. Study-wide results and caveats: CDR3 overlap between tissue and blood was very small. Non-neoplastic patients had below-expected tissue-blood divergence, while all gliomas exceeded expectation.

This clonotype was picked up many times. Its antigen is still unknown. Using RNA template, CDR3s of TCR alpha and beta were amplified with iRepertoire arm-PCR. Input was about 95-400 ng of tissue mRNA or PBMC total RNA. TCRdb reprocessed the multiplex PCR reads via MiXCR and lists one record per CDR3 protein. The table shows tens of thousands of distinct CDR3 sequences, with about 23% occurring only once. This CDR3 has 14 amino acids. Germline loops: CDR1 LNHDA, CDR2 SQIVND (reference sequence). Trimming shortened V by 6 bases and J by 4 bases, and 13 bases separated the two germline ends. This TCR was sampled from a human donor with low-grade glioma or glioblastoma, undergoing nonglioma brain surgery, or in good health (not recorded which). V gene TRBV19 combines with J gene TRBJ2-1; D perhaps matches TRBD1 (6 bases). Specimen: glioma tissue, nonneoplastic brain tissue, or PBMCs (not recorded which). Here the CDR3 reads CASSEDSPYNEQFF. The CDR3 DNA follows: TGTGCCAGTAGCGAGGACAGCCCATACAATGAGCAGTTCTTC.